This section outlines one TCR beta chain sequence together with its context. The record originates from a study of blood T cell repertoires in COVID-19. About the research overall: Donors in the United States, Italy and Spain gave samples during acute or convalescent COVID-19. PBMCs, B-cell-depleted T cells, or T cells provided the cDNA or gDNA that made up the material.

Authors' data handling: Reference gene primers were amplified, and this amplification served to estimate nucleated cell counts. The repertoire was sequenced with immunoSEQ multiplex PCR; TCRdb's copy has only in-frame clones and lacks some. V and J calls and clone size are those listed in that table; D and trimming were worked out from the DNA. The table lists 60,000 to 100,000 clones, 85% to 90% of them singletons. The CDR3 loop spans 15 amino acids. Germline CDR1 SGHTA, CDR2 FQGTGA. With V trimmed by 5 bases and J by 6 bases, 8 bases remained unmatched. The source material was peripheral blood. This chain uses TRBV7-3 with TRBJ2-7; 12 bases align to TRBD2. The source is a man aged 45-60 years with active COVID-19. The CDR3 coding sequence is TGTGCCAGCAGCGCCCAACTAGCGGGAGGATTCGAGCAGTACTTC. Translation gives CASSAQLAGGFEQYF.